Listed below are T cell receptor beta chains from one sample, sequenced in a study of cytomegalovirus exposure and HLA in healthy donors. The protocol was immunoSEQ multiplex PCR, while the TCRdb copy is restricted to in-frame clones and leaves out a portion. This repertoire includes tens of thousands of clones. The sample consisted of PBMCs. These receptors came from a woman aged 60-75 years in good health and CMV-seronegative. CDR3s leave out the opening cysteine and the closing phenylalanine or tryptophan. Each record gives: D gene, V gene, J gene, CDR3 protein. A D gene is named only where the DNA matches it firmly.

TRBD2	TRBV29-1	TRBJ2-5	SVEFGTKETQY
.	TRBV18	TRBJ2-3	ASSPFGDRGTQY
TRBD1	TRBV6-1	TRBJ2-7	ASSEGTGGPYEQY
TRBD1	TRBV11-3	TRBJ1-4	ASSFQGVNEKLF
TRBD1	TRBV7-9	TRBJ1-2	ASTEGQAGYGYT
.	TRBV27	TRBJ1-2	ASSLSPTTTFRDTRIST
.	TRBV15	TRBJ1-5	ATSRPPQPQH
.	TRBV9	TRBJ2-6	ASSAYLVGANVLT
TRBD1	TRBV7-9	TRBJ2-5	ASTKGQGGGQETQY
TRBD1	TRBV4-2	TRBJ1-2	ASSQEGTGGYGYT
TRBD2	TRBV5-1	TRBJ2-1	ASSLETSGAYNEQF
.	TRBV30	TRBJ2-2	AWSVSGELF
.	TRBV7-8	TRBJ2-2	ASSLRGTGELF
.	TRBV6-5	TRBJ2-7	ASTSTPSGTYEQY
.	TRBV9	TRBJ1-1	ASSNQGMNTEAF
.	TRBV18	TRBJ1-4	ASSPLAGLREKLF
.	TRBV2	TRBJ2-3	ASSFPRLTENTDTQY
TRBD1	TRBV27	TRBJ1-3	ASSPSDRVRGNTIY
TRBD2	TRBV6-5	TRBJ2-7	ASRSPGGAYEQY
.	TRBV6-5	TRBJ2-3	ASRRAMGADTQY
.	TRBV19	TRBJ2-5	ASSTPRGNTVRETQY
.	TRBV27	TRBJ2-3	ASSPTPTVGTDTQY
.	TRBV28	TRBJ2-7	ASLRGNSVSEQY
TRBD1	TRBV18	TRBJ1-4	ASSPGQTNEKLF
.	TRBV6-5	TRBJ1-2	ASSYSGDNYGYT
.	TRBV19	TRBJ1-1	ASIPRRGRTEAF
TRBD2	TRBV19	TRBJ2-1	ASSIDRGGGGYNEQF
TRBD1	TRBV11-2	TRBJ2-5	ASNFQGAGETQY
.	TRBV5-1	TRBJ1-5	ASSLAENQPQH
.	TRBV15	TRBJ2-3	ATSRLGSSDTQY
.	TRBV21-1	TRBJ2-1	ASSGLIGANNEQF
TRBD1	TRBV2	TRBJ2-5	ASRFTGEQETQY
.	TRBV28	TRBJ1-1	ASLSPLRGTEAF
.	TRBV18	TRBJ2-2	ASSPPGRSVNTGELF
TRBD1	TRBV10-3	TRBJ1-5	AIKDREGSNQPQH
.	TRBV9	TRBJ1-3	ASSVEGGNTIY
.	TRBV7-2	TRBJ2-7	ASSQGPGREQY
TRBD1	TRBV18	TRBJ2-7	ASSPPDRAAYEQY
TRBD2	TRBV10-1	TRBJ2-3	ASEPGAGDTQY
.	TRBV9	TRBJ2-5	AGSAPGGRTETQY
TRBD2	TRBV5-4	TRBJ2-5	ASSQGLAGGVQETQY
.	TRBV29-1	TRBJ1-5	SVATKSNQPQH
.	TRBV28	TRBJ2-7	ATGSISYEQY
TRBD1	TRBV28	TRBJ2-3	ASHHLTGGTDTQY
TRBD2	TRBV18	TRBJ2-7	ASSPTSGNSAEQY
.	TRBV6-1	TRBJ1-5	ASSEEREGQPQH